This passage covers 22 T cell receptor beta chains from one sample sequenced in a study of a mutant IDH1 vaccine in newly diagnosed glioma (dated by TCRdb to the early 2020s). According to the study, the label for this sample's time point signals: week 23, last vaccination. Each vaccine dose, consisting of 300 ug of a 20-mer mutant IDH1 peptide in Montanide, was administered subcutaneously with topical imiquimod. Their cognate antigens are unknown. Receptor amplification or capture employed the immunoSEQ multiplex PCR assay. TCRdb mirrors the immuneACCESS table, restricted to in-frame sequences. Some clones are absent from its copies; in checked studies, under half trace to an unresolved V gene, and the reason for the others is unknown. The sample contains approximately 50,000 clones, around 87% of them found a single time. The ten largest clones take up around 1.3% of the sample. Here the sequenced sample was PBMCs, taken from a glioma patient whose treatment included an IDH1 peptide vaccine. The receptor set was obtained from a man in his forties with glioma.

This clone rates as medium-sized. The chain joins TRBV7-8 to TRBJ1-5; D may be TRBD1 (6 bases). The CDR3 covers 15 residues. CDR1 is SGHVS and CDR2 is FQNEAQ in the germline V gene. Trimming shortened V by 6 bases and J by 0 bases, and 12 bases separated the two germline ends. CDR3 in DNA: TGTGCCAGCAGTTCAGGGGAATATAGCAATCAGCCCCAGCATTTT. This gives the protein CASSSGEYSNQPQHF.

V is TRBV5-1 and J is TRBJ2-5, with D possibly matching TRBD2 (5 bases). The CDR3 loop spans 13 amino acids. CDR1 and CDR2 (germline): SGHRS, YFSETQ. V lost 4 bases to trimming and J lost 2 bases, with 9 bases between them. Here the CDR3 DNA reads TGCGCCAGCAGCGAGGGTGGGCAAGAGACCCAGTACTTC. This gives the protein CASSEGGQETQYF.

This clone was detected only a few times. This chain joins TRBV6-5 and TRBJ2-5; 7 bases line up with TRBD1. Germline V gene sequence: CDR1 MNHEY, CDR2 SVGAGI. CDR3 length: 15 residues. V was clipped by 0 bases and J by 3 bases; unmatched bases: 4. CDR3 loop: CASSYSYTGEETQYF. CDR3 coding DNA: TGTGCCAGCAGTTACTCTTACACAGGGGAAGAGACCCAGTACTTC.

V gene TRBV5-4 combines with J gene TRBJ2-5; the match to TRBD2 covers 7 bases. CDR1 is SGHNT, CDR2 YYREEE, per germline (reference sequence). The length of the CDR3 is 13 residues. Here the CDR3 DNA reads TGTCCCCCCGGGAGCGGGACCACAGAGACCCAGTACTTC. This sequence encodes CPPGSGTTETQYF.

This chain joins TRBV11-1 and TRBJ2-5; D call uncertain. Germline CDR1 is SGHAT and CDR2 is FQDESV (reference sequence). CDR3 length: 13 amino acids. V lost 8 bases to trimming and J lost 1 base, with 11 bases between them. CDR3 coding DNA: TGTGCCAGCGCACCCCATTTCCAAGAGACCCAGTACTTC. It translates to CASAPHFQETQYF.

The chain has TRBV29-1 and TRBJ2-4, with D possibly TRBD2 on 6 matching bases. CDR1 and CDR2 from the germline V gene are SQVTM and ANQGSEA. CDR3 length: 13 amino acids. The V and J ends lost 6 bases and 4 bases respectively, with 13 bases between them. The CDR3 bases are TGCAGCGTCCCGGCAGGAGGGAAAAACATTCAGTACTTC. This gives the protein CSVPAGGKNIQYF.

With regard to this clone: The same CDR3 is also encoded by other DNA sequences in this sample. This chain links TRBV2 with TRBJ2-2; D ambiguous. This CDR3 has 13 residues. With 3 bases removed from V and 3 bases from J, the gap between germline ends came to 5 bases. Germline V gene lookup returns CDR1 SNHLY and CDR2 FYNNEI. The CDR3 region is CASSEEYTGELFF. The CDR3 DNA reads TGTGCCAGCAGTGAGGAGTACACCGGGGAGCTGTTTTTT.

V is TRBV5-1 and J is TRBJ2-5; 9 nucleotides align to TRBD1. Per germline, CDR1 SGHRS and CDR2 YFSETQ. V lost 3 bases, J lost 1 base, and 1 base stayed unmatched. The CDR3 sequence is 14 residues long. The chain's CDR3 is CASSSTGGQETQYF. Written as DNA, the CDR3 is TGCGCCAGCAGCTCGACAGGGGGCCAAGAGACCCAGTACTTC.

J is TRBJ1-4 and V is TRBV5-4, with 10 bases fitting TRBD1. The length of the CDR3 is 16 residues. CDR1 and CDR2 from the germline V gene are SGHNT and YYREEE (reference sequence). Trimming at V came to 4 bases and at J to 8 bases, leaving 11 bases not matched to a gene. CDR3: CASSAGPGTGDEKLFF. CDR3 DNA sequence: TGTGCCAGCAGCGCGGGCCCCGGGACAGGGGACGAAAAACTGTTTTTT.

V and J are TRBV6-5 and TRBJ1-1, with TRBD1 matching 7 bases. Germline V lookup: CDR1 MNHEY, CDR2 SVGAGI. The CDR3 sequence is 15 residues long. The V gene end was trimmed by 6 bases and the J gene end by 0 bases; junction bases not matched to a gene: 7. The CDR3 DNA sequence: TGTGCCAGCAGAGACAGGGCCAAGTTGAACACTGAAGCTTTCTTT. Its translation is CASRDRAKLNTEAFF.

The CDR3 DNA follows: TGTGCCAGCAGCTTAGGGCAAACGAATAACTATGGCTACACCTTC. Its protein product is CASSLGQTNNYGYTF. This chain uses TRBV7-9 with TRBJ1-2; D ambiguous. CDR3 length: 15 residues. Trimming removed 1 base at V and 1 base at J, with 10 bases between. From germline, CDR1 is SEHNR and CDR2 FQNEAQ (reference sequence).

This clone was seen once. This sequence joins TRBV7-2 and TRBJ1-2, with a weak D call TRBD1 (5 bases). This CDR3 is built from 15 residues. Deletions cut 2 bases from V and 3 bases from J, with 13 bases between. Germline V gene data show CDR1 as SGHTA and CDR2 as FQGNSA. The CDR3 is CASSLYPGTDYGYTF. In DNA form, the CDR3 reads TGTGCCAGCAGCTTATACCCGGGGACGGACTATGGCTACACCTTC.

CDR3 region: CASSWTVINEQFF. The CDR3 coding sequence is TGTGCCAGTAGTTGGACTGTGATCAATGAGCAGTTCTTC. This chain links TRBV19 with TRBJ2-1; weak D call: TRBD2 (5 bases). The CDR3 sequence is 13 residues long. Germline V gene data show CDR1 as LNHDA and CDR2 as SQIVND (reference sequence). Trimming cost V 5 bases and J 6 bases, with 11 bases left between them.

V and J are TRBV7-8 and TRBJ1-5; maybe TRBD1 (6 bases). The V gene lost 1 base and the J gene lost 12 bases, with 13 bases spanning the gap. The CDR3 covers 13 residues. Per the germline V gene, CDR1 is SGHVS and CDR2 is FQNEAQ. The CDR3 DNA reads as TGTGCCAGCAGCTTAGGAGGACGACAGGACCAGCATTTT. This gives the protein CASSLGGRQDQHF. Complete variable domain (other parts from reference TRBV7-8 and TRBJ1-5): GAGVSQSPRYKVAKRGQDVALRCDPISGHVSLFWYQQALGQGPEFLTYFQNEAQLDKSGLPSDRFFAERPEGSVSTLKIQRTQQEDSAVYLCASSLGGRQDQHFGDGTRLSIL.

The CDR3 coding sequence is TGTGCAAGTCGCGGCCTAGGGGAGCGGGACCATGAGCAGTTCTTC. It translates to CASRGLGERDHEQFF. The chain joins TRBV12-2 to TRBJ2-1; the DNA was not used to check the table's D call, TRBD2. TRBV12-2 is a listed pseudogene. The length of the CDR3 is 15 residues.

This chain connects TRBV9 to TRBJ2-7; TRBD2 matches 7 bases. V was pared by 0 bases and J by 1 base, with 1 base of the junction left unmatched. Looked up from germline, CDR1 is SGDLS and CDR2 is YYNGEE. The CDR3 totals 14 residues. The CDR3: CASSVDGRSYEQYF. The CDR3 region has the DNA TGTGCCAGCAGCGTAGACGGGAGGTCCTACGAGCAGTACTTC.

V is TRBV6-1 and J is TRBJ1-2; D uncertain. The CDR3 extends over 11 amino acids. Deletions cut 3 bases from V and 10 bases from J, with 9 bases between. CDR1 is MNHNS, CDR2 SASEGT, per germline. The DNA of the CDR3 is TGTGCCAGCAGTGATTGGGAAGTCTACACCTTC. Amino acids: CASSDWEVYTF.

The chain has TRBV10-3 and TRBJ2-7; 14 positions match TRBD2. The CDR3 has 16 residues. Per germline, CDR1 ENHRY and CDR2 SYGVKD. V was clipped by 6 bases and J by 0 bases; unmatched bases: 4. CDR3 residues: CAIRPGTSGSSYEQYF. The CDR3 DNA is TGTGCCATCAGACCCGGGACTAGCGGGAGCTCCTACGAGCAGTACTTC.

The CDR3 nucleotides are TGTGCCAGCAGCCCCCTGGGGGGAAACACCATATATTTT. Its protein is CASSPLGGNTIYF. The rearrangement uses TRBV5-4 and TRBJ1-3, with D unclear. V lost 4 bases and J lost 4, with 9 bases in between. The CDR3 sequence is 13 residues long. Germline CDR1 reads SGHNT; CDR2 reads YYREEE (reference sequence).

V usage is TRBV2 and J usage is TRBJ2-1; D is perhaps TRBD1 (5 bases). CDR3 length: 15 amino acids. The germline V gene has CDR1 SNHLY and CDR2 FYNNEI. Trimming removed 1 base at V and 2 bases at J, with 9 bases between. For the CDR3, the DNA is TGTGCCAGCAGTGAAGGTAGGGGCCCCTACAATGAGCAGTTCTTC. Protein product: CASSEGRGPYNEQFF. The whole variable domain, filled in from reference TRBV2 and TRBJ2-1, reads EPEVTQTPSHQVTQMGQEVILRCVPISNHLYFYWYRQILGQKVEFLVSFYNNEISEKSEIFDDQFSVERPDGSNFTLKIRSTKLEDSAMYFCASSEGRGPYNEQFFGPGTRLTVL.

This chain links TRBV19 with TRBJ2-3, with 9 bases fitting TRBD2. Germline CDR1 and CDR2: LNHDA and SQIVND (reference sequence). This CDR3 contains 15 residues. The V segment lost 5 bases and the J segment 5 bases; nucleotides outside the gene matches: 8. The chain's CDR3 is CASSRYSGRGDTQYF. The CDR3 DNA is TGTGCCAGTAGTCGATATAGCGGGAGAGGAGATACGCAGTATTTT.

This clone was observed a few times. J is TRBJ1-3 and V is TRBV5-1; 8 bases map to TRBD1. Germline CDR1 and CDR2: SGHRS and YFSETQ. The trim removed 0 bases at V and 0 bases at J, leaving 5 bases unmatched. The CDR3 loop spans 17 amino acids. The CDR3 protein is CASSLAETGGSGNTIYF. The CDR3 nucleotides are TGCGCCAGCAGCTTGGCCGAAACAGGGGGCTCTGGAAACACCATATATTTT.